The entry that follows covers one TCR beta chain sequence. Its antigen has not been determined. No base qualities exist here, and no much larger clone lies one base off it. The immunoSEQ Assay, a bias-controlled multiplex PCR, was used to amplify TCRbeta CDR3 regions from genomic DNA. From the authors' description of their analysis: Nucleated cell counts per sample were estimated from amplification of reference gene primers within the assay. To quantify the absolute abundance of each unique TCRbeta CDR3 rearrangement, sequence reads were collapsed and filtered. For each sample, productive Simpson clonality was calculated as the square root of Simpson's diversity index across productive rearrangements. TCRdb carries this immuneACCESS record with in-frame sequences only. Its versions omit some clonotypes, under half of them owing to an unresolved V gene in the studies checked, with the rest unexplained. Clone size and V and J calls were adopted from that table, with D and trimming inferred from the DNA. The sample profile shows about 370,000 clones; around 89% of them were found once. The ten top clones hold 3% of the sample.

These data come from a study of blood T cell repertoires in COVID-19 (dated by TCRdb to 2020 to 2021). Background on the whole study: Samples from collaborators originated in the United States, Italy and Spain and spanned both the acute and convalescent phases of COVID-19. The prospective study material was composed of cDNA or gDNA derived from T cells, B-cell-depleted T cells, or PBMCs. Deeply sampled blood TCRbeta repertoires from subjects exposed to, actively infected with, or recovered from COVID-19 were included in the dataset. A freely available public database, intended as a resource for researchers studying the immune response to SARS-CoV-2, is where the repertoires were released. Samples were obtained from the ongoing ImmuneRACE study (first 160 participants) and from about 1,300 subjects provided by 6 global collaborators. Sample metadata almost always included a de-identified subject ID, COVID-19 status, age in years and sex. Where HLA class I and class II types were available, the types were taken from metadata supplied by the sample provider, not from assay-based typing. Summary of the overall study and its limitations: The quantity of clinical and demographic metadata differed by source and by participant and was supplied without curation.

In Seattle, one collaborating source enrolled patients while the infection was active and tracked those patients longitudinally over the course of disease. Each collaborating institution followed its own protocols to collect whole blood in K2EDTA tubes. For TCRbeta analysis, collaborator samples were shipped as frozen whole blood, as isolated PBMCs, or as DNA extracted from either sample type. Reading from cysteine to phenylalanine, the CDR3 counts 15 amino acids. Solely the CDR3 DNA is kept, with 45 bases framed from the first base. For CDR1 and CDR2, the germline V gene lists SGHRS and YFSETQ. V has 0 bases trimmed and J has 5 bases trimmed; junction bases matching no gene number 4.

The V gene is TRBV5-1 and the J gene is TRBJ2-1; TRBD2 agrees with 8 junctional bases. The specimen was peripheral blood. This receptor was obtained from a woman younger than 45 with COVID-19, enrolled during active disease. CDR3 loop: CASSLELADDNEQFF. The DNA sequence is TGCGCCAGCAGCTTGGAACTAGCGGATGACAATGAGCAGTTCTTC. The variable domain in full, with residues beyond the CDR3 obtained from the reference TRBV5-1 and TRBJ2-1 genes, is KAGVTQTPRYLIKTRGQQVTLSCSPISGHRSVSWYQQTPGQGLQFLFEYFSETQRNKGNFPGRFSGRQFSNSRSEMNVSTLELGDSALYLCASSLELADDNEQFFGPGTRLTVL.